The 9 T cell receptor beta chains in this list originate from one sample, sequenced in a study of cytomegalovirus exposure and HLA in healthy donors (dated by TCRdb to 2016 to 2017). The library was produced with the immunoSEQ multiplex PCR assay. In TCRdb, the immuneACCESS table is reduced to in-frame sequences with V and J assigned. These tables do not hold every clone; where another copy was compared, an unresolved V gene accounts for under half, and the others remain unexplained. This sample comprises about 180,000 clones, approximately 81% of them detected only once. 15% to 20% of the sample is taken by the ten largest. The sequencing input was PBMCs. Receptors originate from a man between 18 and 29 years old in good health and CMV-seropositive.

The chain is built from TRBV5-5 and TRBJ1-5; TRBD1 agrees at 8 bases. V shed 2 bases, J shed 5 bases, and the junction held 0 bases outside the gene matches. The CDR3 sequence is 13 residues long. CDR1 is SGHKS and CDR2 is YYEKEE in the germline V gene (reference sequence). This CDR3 reads CASSLQGDQPQHF. Written as DNA, the CDR3 is TGTGCCAGCAGCTTACAGGGGGATCAGCCCCAGCATTTT.

Only one count was recorded for this clone. The chain has TRBV7-3 and TRBJ2-3; TRBD2 might be the D (6 bases). Germline lookup yields CDR1 SGHTA and CDR2 FQGTGA. The germline V and J ends were trimmed by 1 base and 3 bases, with 8 bases remaining between them. This CDR3 is 14 amino acids long. CDR3: CASSLMGGTDTQYF. CDR3 DNA: TGTGCCAGCAGCTTAATGGGGGGTACAGATACGCAGTATTTT.

The chain combines TRBV9 with TRBJ2-3, with 12 bases that match TRBD2. The trim removed 6 bases at V and 0 bases at J, leaving 26 bases unmatched. Germline CDR1 reads SGDLS; CDR2 reads YYNGEE. The CDR3 runs to 23 residues. The CDR3 loop is CASKDSGLAGSMEIRRSTDTQYF. CDR3 DNA: TGTGCCAGCAAAGACTCAGGACTAGCGGGATCCATGGAGATTCGACGGAGCACAGATACGCAGTATTTT.

This chain links TRBV10-2 with TRBJ1-2, with TRBD1 matching 7 bases. CDR1 and CDR2 (germline): WSHSY, SAAADI. The junction had 6 bases not matched to a gene; V was cut back by 2 bases and J by 6 bases. The CDR3 is 14 amino acids. The CDR3 DNA is TGCGCCAGCAGTGAGGTGGGACAGTCTCATGGCTACACCTTC. The encoded protein is CASSEVGQSHGYTF.

The chain uses TRBV29-1 and TRBJ1-1, with a possible D match to TRBD1 (6 bases). V dropped 6 bases and J dropped 0 bases, with 14 bases sitting between them. This CDR3 has 14 residues. Germline CDR1 reads SQVTM; CDR2 reads ANQGSEA. The CDR3 coding sequence is TGCAGCGTCACAGGGACCGGGATGAACACTGAAGCTTTCTTT. Translating it yields CSVTGTGMNTEAFF.

The chain combines TRBV2 with TRBJ2-3, with 11 bases matching TRBD2. Germline lookup yields CDR1 SNHLY and CDR2 FYNNEI. This CDR3 contains 16 residues. V was clipped by 6 bases and J by 3 bases; unmatched bases: 8. In DNA form, the CDR3 reads TGTGCCAGCAGAACCGGACTAGCGGGCCTAACAGATACGCAGTATTTT. Translation: CASRTGLAGLTDTQYF.

A single count supports this clone. The chain links TRBV6-6 to TRBJ2-7; 8 nucleotides match TRBD1. The V and J ends lost 3 bases and 3 bases, in that order; junction bases with no gene match: 10. CDR1 and CDR2 from the germline V gene are MNHNY and SVGAGI (reference sequence). This CDR3 is built from 16 residues. CDR3 in DNA: TGTGCCAGCAGTTATACCGGGGACAGGCGGATCTACGAGCAGTACTTC. Encoded protein: CASSYTGDRRIYEQYF.

This chain links TRBV7-9 with TRBJ1-1, with 11 bases aligning to TRBD1. The CDR3 covers 15 residues. V gave up 5 bases and J gave up 5 bases; unmatched junction bases: 7. Germline V gene sequence: CDR1 SEHNR, CDR2 FQNEAQ (reference sequence). DNA for the CDR3: TGTGCCAGCAGCAACCCCGGGACAGGGGGAACTGAAGCTTTCTTT. Its translation: CASSNPGTGGTEAFF.

The chain links TRBV9 to TRBJ2-7, with D maybe TRBD2 (5 bases). Germline CDR1 SGDLS, CDR2 YYNGEE. The V gene lost 1 base and the J gene lost 6 bases, with 11 bases spanning the gap. CDR3 length equals 13 residues. CDR3 region: CASSVTSKGEQYF. CDR3 nucleotide sequence: TGTGCCAGCAGCGTAACTAGTAAGGGCGAGCAGTACTTC.